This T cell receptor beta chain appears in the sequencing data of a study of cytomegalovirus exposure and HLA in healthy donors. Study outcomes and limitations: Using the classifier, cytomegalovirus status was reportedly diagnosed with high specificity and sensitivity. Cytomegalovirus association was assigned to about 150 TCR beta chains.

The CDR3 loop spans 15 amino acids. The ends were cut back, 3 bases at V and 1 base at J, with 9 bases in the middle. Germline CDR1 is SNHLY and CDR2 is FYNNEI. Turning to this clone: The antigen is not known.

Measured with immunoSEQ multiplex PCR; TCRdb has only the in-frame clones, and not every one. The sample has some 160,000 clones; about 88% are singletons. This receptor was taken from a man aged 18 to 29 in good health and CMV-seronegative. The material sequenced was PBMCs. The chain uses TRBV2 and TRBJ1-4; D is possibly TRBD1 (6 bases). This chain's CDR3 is CASSDWGQTNEKLFF. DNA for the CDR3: TGTGCCAGCAGTGATTGGGGGCAAACTAATGAAAAACTGTTTTTT.